This T cell receptor (beta chain) originates from a study of blood T cell repertoires in COVID-19. Study-wide background: Donors in the United States, Italy and Spain gave samples during acute or convalescent COVID-19. The analysed material was cDNA or gDNA that came from T cells, B-cell-depleted T cells, or PBMCs.

Authors' data handling: Quantification of nucleated cells was approximated via reference gene primer amplification. Assay used: immunoSEQ multiplex PCR; TCRdb lists only in-frame clones, some missing. The DNA was the basis for D and trimming; V, J and clone size are from that table. The sample lists 150,000 or so clones, 70% to 85% occurring once. Input material: peripheral blood. This TCR was recovered from a woman between 45 and 65 years old with acute or convalescent COVID-19.

The DNA for the CDR3 is TGTGCCAGCAGTTTGGGACAGGGCTGGGGGACTGAAGCTTTCTTT. Translating gives CASSLGQGWGTEAFF. The chain has TRBV27 and TRBJ1-1, with 9 positions matching TRBD1. CDR3 size: 15 residues. V lost 3 bases to trimming and J lost 5 bases; unmatched junction nucleotides: 7. Looked up from germline, CDR1 is MNHEY and CDR2 is SMNVEV (reference sequence).